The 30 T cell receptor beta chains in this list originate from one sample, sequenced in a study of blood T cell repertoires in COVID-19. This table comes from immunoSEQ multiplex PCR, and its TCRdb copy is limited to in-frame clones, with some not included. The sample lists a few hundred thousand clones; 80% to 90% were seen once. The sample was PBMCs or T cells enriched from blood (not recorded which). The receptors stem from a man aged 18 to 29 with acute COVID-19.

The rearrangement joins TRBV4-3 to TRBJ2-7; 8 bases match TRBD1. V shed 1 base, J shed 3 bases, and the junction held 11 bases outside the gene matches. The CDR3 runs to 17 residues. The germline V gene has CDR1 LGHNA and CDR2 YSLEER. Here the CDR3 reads CASSQASPDRGGYEQYF. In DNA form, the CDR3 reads TGCGCCAGCAGCCAAGCTTCGCCTGACAGGGGAGGCTACGAGCAGTACTTC.

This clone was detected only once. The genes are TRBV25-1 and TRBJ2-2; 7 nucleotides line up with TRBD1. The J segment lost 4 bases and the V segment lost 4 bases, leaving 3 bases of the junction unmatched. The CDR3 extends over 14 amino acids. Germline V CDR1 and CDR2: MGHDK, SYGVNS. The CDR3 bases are TGTGCCAGCAGTGCTACAGGGGCCACCGGGGAGCTGTTTTTT. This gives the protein CASSATGATGELFF.

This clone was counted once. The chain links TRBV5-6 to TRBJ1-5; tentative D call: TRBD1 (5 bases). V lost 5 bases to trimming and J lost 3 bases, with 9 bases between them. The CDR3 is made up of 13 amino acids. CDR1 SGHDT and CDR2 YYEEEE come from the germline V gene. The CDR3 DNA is TGTGCCAGCAGTGCAGGGAACAATCAGCCCCAGCATTTT. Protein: CASSAGNNQPQHF.

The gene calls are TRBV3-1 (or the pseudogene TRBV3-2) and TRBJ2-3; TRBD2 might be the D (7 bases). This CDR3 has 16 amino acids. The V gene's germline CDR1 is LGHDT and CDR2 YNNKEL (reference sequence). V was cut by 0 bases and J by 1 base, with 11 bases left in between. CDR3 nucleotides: TGTGCCAGCAGCCAAGAGGGGGGGGCGGGCACAGATACGCAGTATTTT. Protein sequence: CASSQEGGAGTDTQYF.

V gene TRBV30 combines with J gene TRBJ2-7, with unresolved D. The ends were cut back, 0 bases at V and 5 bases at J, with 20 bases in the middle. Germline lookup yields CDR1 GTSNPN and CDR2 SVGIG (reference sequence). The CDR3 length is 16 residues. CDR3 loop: CAWSVNPIQASNEQYF. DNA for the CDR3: TGTGCCTGGAGTGTTAACCCTATCCAAGCGTCTAACGAGCAGTACTTC.

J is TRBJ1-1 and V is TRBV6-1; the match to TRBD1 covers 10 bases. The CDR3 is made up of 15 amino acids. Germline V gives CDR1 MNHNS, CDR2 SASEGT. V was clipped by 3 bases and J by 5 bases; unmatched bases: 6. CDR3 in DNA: TGTGCCAGCAGTGAGGGCGGGACAGGGGCTACTGAAGCTTTCTTT. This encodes CASSEGGTGATEAFF.

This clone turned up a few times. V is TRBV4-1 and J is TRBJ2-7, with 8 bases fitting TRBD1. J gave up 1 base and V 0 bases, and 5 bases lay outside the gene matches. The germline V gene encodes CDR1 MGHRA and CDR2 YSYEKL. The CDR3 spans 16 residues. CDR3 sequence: CASSQDWDRRSYEQYF. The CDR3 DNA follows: TGCGCCAGCAGCCAAGACTGGGACAGGAGGTCCTACGAGCAGTACTTC.

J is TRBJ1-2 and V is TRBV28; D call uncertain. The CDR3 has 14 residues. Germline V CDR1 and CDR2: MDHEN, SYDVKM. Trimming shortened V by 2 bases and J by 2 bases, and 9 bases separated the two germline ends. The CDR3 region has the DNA TGTGCCAGCAGTTTACGGGATCAAAACTATGGCTACACCTTC. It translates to CASSLRDQNYGYTF.

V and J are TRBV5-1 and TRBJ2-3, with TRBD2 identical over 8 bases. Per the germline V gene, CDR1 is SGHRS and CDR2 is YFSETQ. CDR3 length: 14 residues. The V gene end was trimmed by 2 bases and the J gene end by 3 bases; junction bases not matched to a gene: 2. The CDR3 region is CASSLAGETDTQYF. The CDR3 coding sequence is TGCGCCAGCAGCTTAGCGGGAGAAACAGATACGCAGTATTTT.

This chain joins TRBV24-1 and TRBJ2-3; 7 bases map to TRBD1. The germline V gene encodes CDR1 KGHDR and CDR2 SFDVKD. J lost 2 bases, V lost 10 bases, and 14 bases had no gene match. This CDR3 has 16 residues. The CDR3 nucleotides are TGTGCCACGAATGCTGAAGGGGGCCCCGACACAGATACGCAGTATTTT. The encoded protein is CATNAEGGPDTDTQYF.

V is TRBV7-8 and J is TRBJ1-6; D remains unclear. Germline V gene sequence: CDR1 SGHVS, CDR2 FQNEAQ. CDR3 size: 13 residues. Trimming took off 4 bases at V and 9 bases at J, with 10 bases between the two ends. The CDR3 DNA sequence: TGTGCCAGCAGCTCCCTATCGGGTTCACCCCTCCACTTT. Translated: CASSSLSGSPLHF.

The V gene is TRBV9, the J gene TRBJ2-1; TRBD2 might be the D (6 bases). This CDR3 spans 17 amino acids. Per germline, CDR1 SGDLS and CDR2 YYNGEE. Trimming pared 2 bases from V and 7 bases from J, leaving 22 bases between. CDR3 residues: CASSVSPGTLKGNEQFF. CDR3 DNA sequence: TGTGCCAGCAGCGTCTCCCCCGGGACTCTTAAGGGGAATGAGCAGTTCTTC. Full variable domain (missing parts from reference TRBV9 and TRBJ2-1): DSGVTQTPKHLITATGQRVTLRCSPRSGDLSVYWYQQSLDQGLQFLIQYYNGEERAKGNILERFSAQQFPDLHSELNLSSLELGDSALYFCASSVSPGTLKGNEQFFGPGTRLTVL.

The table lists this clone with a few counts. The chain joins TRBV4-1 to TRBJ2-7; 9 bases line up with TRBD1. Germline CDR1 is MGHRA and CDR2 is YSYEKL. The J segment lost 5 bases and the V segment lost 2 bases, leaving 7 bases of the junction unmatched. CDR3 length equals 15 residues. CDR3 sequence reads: CASSQPGTGFHEQYF. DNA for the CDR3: TGCGCCAGCAGCCAACCCGGGACAGGGTTCCACGAGCAGTACTTC.

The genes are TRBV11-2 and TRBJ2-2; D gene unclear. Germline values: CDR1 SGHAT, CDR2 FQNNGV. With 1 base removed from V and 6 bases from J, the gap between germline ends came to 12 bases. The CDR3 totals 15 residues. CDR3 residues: CASSLAVGVAGELFF. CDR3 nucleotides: TGTGCCAGCAGCTTAGCGGTCGGAGTAGCCGGGGAGCTGTTTTTT. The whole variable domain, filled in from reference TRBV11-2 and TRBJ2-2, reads EAGVAQSPRYKIIEKRQSVAFWCNPISGHATLYWYQQILGQGPKLLIQFQNNGVVDDSQLPKDRFSAERLKGVDSTLKIQPAKLEDSAVYLCASSLAVGVAGELFFGEGSRLTVL.

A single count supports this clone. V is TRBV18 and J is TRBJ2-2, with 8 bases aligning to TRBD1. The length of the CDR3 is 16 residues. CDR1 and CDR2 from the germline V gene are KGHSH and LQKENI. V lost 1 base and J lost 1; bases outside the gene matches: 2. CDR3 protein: CASSPQGQENTGELFF. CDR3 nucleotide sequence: TGTGCCAGCTCACCACAGGGACAGGAGAACACCGGGGAGCTGTTTTTT.

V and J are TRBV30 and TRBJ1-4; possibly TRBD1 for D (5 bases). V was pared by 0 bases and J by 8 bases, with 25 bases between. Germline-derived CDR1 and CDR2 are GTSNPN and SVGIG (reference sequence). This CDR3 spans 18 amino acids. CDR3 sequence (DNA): TGTGCCTGGAGTGTATACAGGCTCTCCGCTCTAGGCTCCGAAAAACTGTTTTTT. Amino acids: CAWSVYRLSALGSEKLFF.

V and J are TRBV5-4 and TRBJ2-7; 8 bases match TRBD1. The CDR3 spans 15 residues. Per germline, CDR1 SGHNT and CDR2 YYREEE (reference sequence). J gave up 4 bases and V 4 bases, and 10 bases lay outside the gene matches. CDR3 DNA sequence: TGTGCCAGCAGCGCAGTCGGGACAGGAGATTACGAGCAGTACTTC. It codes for CASSAVGTGDYEQYF.

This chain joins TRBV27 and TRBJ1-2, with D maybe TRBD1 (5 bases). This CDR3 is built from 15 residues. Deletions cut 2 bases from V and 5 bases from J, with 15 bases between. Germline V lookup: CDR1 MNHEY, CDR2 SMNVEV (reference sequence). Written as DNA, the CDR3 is TGTGCCAGCAGTTTACAGGGCCAGATTCGATATGGCTACACCTTC. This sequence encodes CASSLQGQIRYGYTF.

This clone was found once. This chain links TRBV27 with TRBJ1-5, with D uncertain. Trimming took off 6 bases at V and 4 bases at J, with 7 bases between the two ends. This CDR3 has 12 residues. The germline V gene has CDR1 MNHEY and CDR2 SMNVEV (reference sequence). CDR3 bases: TGTGCCAGCAGGGCCTCAAATCAGCCCCAGCATTTT. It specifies CASRASNQPQHF.

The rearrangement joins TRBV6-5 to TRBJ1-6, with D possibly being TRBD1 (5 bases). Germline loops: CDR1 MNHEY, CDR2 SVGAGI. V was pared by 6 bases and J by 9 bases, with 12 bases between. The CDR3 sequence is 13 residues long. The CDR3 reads CASRPGGFSPLHF. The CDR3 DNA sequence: TGTGCCAGCAGACCGGGGGGTTTTTCACCCCTCCACTTT.

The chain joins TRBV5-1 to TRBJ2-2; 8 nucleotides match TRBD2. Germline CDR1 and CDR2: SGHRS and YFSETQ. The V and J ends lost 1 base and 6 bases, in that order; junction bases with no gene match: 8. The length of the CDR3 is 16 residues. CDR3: CASSLSSGRLSGELFF. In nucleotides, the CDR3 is TGCGCCAGCAGCTTGTCGAGCGGGAGACTTTCCGGGGAGCTGTTTTTT.

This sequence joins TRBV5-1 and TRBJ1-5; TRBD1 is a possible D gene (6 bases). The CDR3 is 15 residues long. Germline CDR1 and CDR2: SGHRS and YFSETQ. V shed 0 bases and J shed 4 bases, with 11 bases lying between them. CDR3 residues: CASSLGSGQNQPQHF. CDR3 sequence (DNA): TGCGCCAGCAGCTTGGGCTCTGGACAGAATCAGCCCCAGCATTTT.

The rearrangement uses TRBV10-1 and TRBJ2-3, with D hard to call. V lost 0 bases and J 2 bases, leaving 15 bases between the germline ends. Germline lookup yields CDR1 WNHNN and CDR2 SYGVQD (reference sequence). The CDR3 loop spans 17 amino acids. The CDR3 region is CASSESANRGPTDTQYF. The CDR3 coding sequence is TGCGCCAGCAGTGAGTCAGCTAACCGAGGTCCCACAGATACGCAGTATTTT.

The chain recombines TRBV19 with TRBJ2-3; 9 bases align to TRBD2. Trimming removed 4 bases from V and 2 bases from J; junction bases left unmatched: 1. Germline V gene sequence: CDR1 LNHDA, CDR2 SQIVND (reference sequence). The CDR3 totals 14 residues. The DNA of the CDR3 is TGTGCCAGTAGTAGCGGGAGGGTCACAGATACGCAGTATTTT. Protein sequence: CASSSGRVTDTQYF.

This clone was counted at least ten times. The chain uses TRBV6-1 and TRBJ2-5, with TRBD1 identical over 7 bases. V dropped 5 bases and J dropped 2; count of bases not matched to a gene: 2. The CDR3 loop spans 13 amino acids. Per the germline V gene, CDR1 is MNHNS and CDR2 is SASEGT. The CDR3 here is CASSSGQQETQYF. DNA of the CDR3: TGTGCCAGCAGTTCGGGACAGCAAGAGACCCAGTACTTC.

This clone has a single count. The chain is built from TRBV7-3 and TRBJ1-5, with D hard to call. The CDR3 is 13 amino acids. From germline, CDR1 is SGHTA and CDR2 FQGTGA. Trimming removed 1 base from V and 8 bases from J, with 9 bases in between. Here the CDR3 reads CASSLNPGEPQHF. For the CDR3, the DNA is TGTGCCAGCAGCTTAAACCCCGGGGAGCCCCAGCATTTT.

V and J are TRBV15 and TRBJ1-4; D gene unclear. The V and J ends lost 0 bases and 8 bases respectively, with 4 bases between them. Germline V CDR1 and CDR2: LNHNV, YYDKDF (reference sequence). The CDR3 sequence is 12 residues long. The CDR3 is CATSRDPEKLFF. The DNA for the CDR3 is TGTGCCACCAGCAGAGATCCGGAAAAACTGTTTTTT.

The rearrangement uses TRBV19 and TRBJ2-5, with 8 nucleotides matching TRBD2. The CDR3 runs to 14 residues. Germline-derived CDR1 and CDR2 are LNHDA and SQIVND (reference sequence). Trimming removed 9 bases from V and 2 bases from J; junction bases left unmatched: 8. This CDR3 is CASQPGGRQETQYF. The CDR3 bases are TGTGCCAGCCAACCGGGGGGGAGGCAAGAGACCCAGTACTTC.

CDR3 loop: CASSLTTDEKLFF. The CDR3 region has the DNA TGTGCCAGCAGTTTAACGACAGATGAAAAACTGTTTTTT. This chain uses TRBV28 with TRBJ1-4, with D possibly TRBD1 on 5 matching bases. V lost 2 bases and J 6 bases, leaving 7 bases between the germline ends. Germline CDR1 reads MDHEN; CDR2 reads SYDVKM. This CDR3 contains 13 residues.

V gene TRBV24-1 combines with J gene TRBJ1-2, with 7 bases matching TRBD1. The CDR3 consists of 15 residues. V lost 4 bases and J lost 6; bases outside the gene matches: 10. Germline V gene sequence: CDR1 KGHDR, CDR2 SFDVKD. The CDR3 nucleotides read TGTGCCACCAGTGACCCCTCCGGGACAGACGATGGCTACACCTTC. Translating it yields CATSDPSGTDDGYTF.